One sample yielded the 20 T cell receptor beta chains listed below, sequenced in a study of blood T cell repertoires in COVID-19. Measured with immunoSEQ multiplex PCR; TCRdb has only the in-frame clones, and not every one. The sample has about 200,000 clones; roughly 88% are singletons. Sequenced sample: peripheral blood. The receptors stem from a middle-aged man with acute or convalescent COVID-19.

J is TRBJ2-2 and V is TRBV18, with no clear D. The CDR3 has 16 amino acids. Trimming stripped 3 bases from V and 2 bases from J, with 13 bases between. Germline assignment: CDR1 KGHSH and CDR2 LQKENI. This CDR3 reads CASSPVWQANTGELFF. The CDR3 DNA is TGTGCCAGCTCACCGGTTTGGCAGGCAAACACCGGGGAGCTGTTTTTT.

Notes on this clone: The junction departs from germline at one end; a sequencing error may be responsible. This chain joins TRBV9 and TRBJ1-2, with D maybe TRBD1 (5 bases). The CDR3 sequence is 15 residues long. Germline assignment: CDR1 SGDLS and CDR2 YYNGEE. This CDR3 is CASSVAGAASGGHTF. As DNA, the CDR3 is TGTGCCAGCAGCGTTGCTGGGGCGGCTTCTGGTGGCCACACCTTC.

The J gene is TRBJ2-3, the V gene TRBV13, with no clear D. Germline-derived CDR1 and CDR2 are PRHDT and FYEKMQ (reference sequence). V lost 5 bases, J lost 0 bases, and 9 bases lay in between. This CDR3 spans 14 amino acids. The CDR3 here is CASSLRGSTDTQYF. The CDR3 DNA is TGTGCCAGCAGCCTCCGAGGAAGCACAGATACGCAGTATTTT. The full variable domain, with the rest looked up from reference TRBV13 and TRBJ2-3, is AAGVIQSPRHLIKEKRETATLKCYPIPRHDTVYWYQQGPGQDPQFLISFYEKMQSDKGSIPDRFSAQQFSDYHSELNMSSLELGDSALYFCASSLRGSTDTQYFGPGTRLTVL.

The chain carries TRBV7-8 and TRBJ2-1; TRBD2 might be the D (5 bases). Deletions cut 4 bases from V and 2 bases from J, with 12 bases between. CDR1 SGHVS and CDR2 FQNEAQ come from the germline V gene. This CDR3 is 15 amino acids long. CDR3 sequence reads: CASSYGRGTYNEQFF. CDR3 in DNA: TGTGCCAGCAGCTATGGACGAGGGACCTACAATGAGCAGTTCTTC.

The V call is TRBV15, the J call TRBJ2-1; 12 bases agree with TRBD2. This CDR3 has 14 residues. Trimming cost V 5 bases and J 8 bases; bases outside gene matches: 4. Germline CDR1 LNHNV, CDR2 YYDKDF (reference sequence). CDR3 loop: CATSSGLAGDEQFF. CDR3 DNA: TGTGCCACCAGCTCGGGACTAGCGGGCGATGAGCAGTTCTTC.

In its sample, this clone was seen a few times. Other DNA variants within this sample encode the same CDR3. The chain employs TRBV19 and TRBJ2-1; D is ambiguous. Trimming cost V 4 bases and J 8 bases, with 6 bases left between them. Per germline, CDR1 LNHDA and CDR2 SQIVND (reference sequence). The CDR3 spans 11 residues. CDR3 sequence: CASSNFDEQFF. The DNA for the CDR3 is TGTGCCAGTAGTAACTTCGATGAGCAGTTCTTC.

This clone has just a few counts. The chain combines TRBV10-3 with TRBJ2-3; the D gene is possibly TRBD2 (6 bases). The CDR3 is 13 residues long. CDR1 is ENHRY, CDR2 SYGVKD, per germline. The CDR3, as DNA: TGTGCGATCCGGGACTCTAGCACAGATACGCAGTATTTT. Translation gives CAIRDSSTDTQYF.

This chain links TRBV27 with TRBJ1-1; 8 nucleotides line up with TRBD1. The ends lost 5 bases at V and 3 bases at J; junction bases unmatched: 14. Germline V gene sequence: CDR1 MNHEY, CDR2 SMNVEV (reference sequence). The CDR3 totals 17 residues. Written as DNA, the CDR3 is TGTGCCAGCAGTCCTGGGACAGGCCGAGAGCAGGACACTGAAGCTTTCTTT. This sequence encodes CASSPGTGREQDTEAFF.

CDR3: CASSTEVLAGYNEQFF. The CDR3 DNA reads as TGCGCCAGCAGCACCGAGGTACTAGCGGGCTACAATGAGCAGTTCTTC. The rearrangement uses TRBV5-1 and TRBJ2-1, with 9 bases matching TRBD2. The CDR3 length is 16 residues. Germline V gene sequence: CDR1 SGHRS, CDR2 YFSETQ. The V segment lost 4 bases and the J segment 3 bases; nucleotides outside the gene matches: 8.

The rearrangement links TRBV2 to TRBJ2-1; 15 bases are a match to TRBD2. V dropped 6 bases and J dropped 13; count of bases not matched to a gene: 10. There are 15 residues in the CDR3. Germline CDR1 is SNHLY and CDR2 is FYNNEI. The CDR3 coding sequence is TGTGCCAGCAGAGCTGGACTAGCGGGAGGGCCAGTACAGTTCTTC. As protein: CASRAGLAGGPVQFF.

The V and J genes are TRBV19 and TRBJ1-5; tentative D call: TRBD1 (6 bases). Germline CDR1 is LNHDA and CDR2 is SQIVND (reference sequence). The CDR3 is 16 residues long. The ends were cut back, 4 bases at V and 2 bases at J, with 15 bases in the middle. CDR3 sequence (DNA): TGTGCCAGTAGTAGTTACAGGGTCGAAGGCAATCAGCCCCAGCATTTT. Translating it yields CASSSYRVEGNQPQHF.

The chain uses TRBV5-1 and TRBJ1-1, with 7 bases fitting TRBD1. CDR1 and CDR2 (germline): SGHRS, YFSETQ. CDR3 size: 14 residues. V was clipped by 4 bases and J by 6 bases; unmatched bases: 9. In nucleotides, the CDR3 is TGCGCCAGCAGCCCTACAGGGGCCGCGTCTGAAGCTTTCTTT. Its protein is CASSPTGAASEAFF.

The chain has TRBV6-5 and TRBJ2-7, with 7 bases lining up with TRBD2. Germline V lookup: CDR1 MNHEY, CDR2 SVGAGI. Unmatched junction bases numbered 11, after V lost 7 bases and J lost 5 bases. The CDR3 has 14 residues. DNA of the CDR3: TGTGCCAGCACCCTCATTGGGGCGGGGGACGAGCAGTACTTC. Its translation: CASTLIGAGDEQYF.

This chain connects TRBV7-2 to TRBJ2-5; D is uncertain. This CDR3 has 14 amino acids. Looked up from germline, CDR1 is SGHTA and CDR2 is FQGNSA. V lost 0 bases and J lost 2, with 7 bases in between. In DNA, the CDR3 is TGTGCCAGCAGCTTAGCAGGCAGGCAAGAGACCCAGTACTTC. Protein: CASSLAGRQETQYF.

There are a few counts of this clone. The chain recombines TRBV10-1 with TRBJ2-3, with a weak D call TRBD2 (7 bases). V lost 8 bases to trimming and J lost 6 bases, with 15 bases between them. CDR3 size: 13 residues. Looked up from germline, CDR1 is WNHNN and CDR2 is SYGVQD (reference sequence). CDR3: CASGPGGPDTQYF. Here the CDR3 DNA reads TGCGCCAGCGGCCCCGGGGGGCCGGATACGCAGTATTTT.

The rearrangement uses TRBV2 and TRBJ2-2, with a tentative D call TRBD2 (6 bases). Germline CDR1 reads SNHLY; CDR2 reads FYNNEI. Trimming removed 3 bases from V and 4 bases from J, with 9 bases in between. The length of the CDR3 is 14 residues. The CDR3 DNA is TGTGCCAGCAGTGAGGAGGGCAGCACCGGGGAGCTGTTTTTT. This gives the protein CASSEEGSTGELFF.

The chain is built from TRBV19 and TRBJ1-5, with D hard to call. With 3 bases removed from V and 2 bases from J, the gap between germline ends came to 14 bases. CDR1 and CDR2 from the germline V gene are LNHDA and SQIVND (reference sequence). This CDR3 has 16 amino acids. DNA of the CDR3: TGTGCCAGTAGTATCGGGGAAGGGTTTGGCAATCAGCCCCAGCATTTT. Protein product: CASSIGEGFGNQPQHF.

V gene TRBV19 combines with J gene TRBJ1-5; D call uncertain. V gave up 2 bases and J gave up 0 bases, with 5 bases separating them. This CDR3 has 14 amino acids. Germline V gene lookup returns CDR1 LNHDA and CDR2 SQIVND (reference sequence). CDR3 bases: TGTGCCAGTAGTATAAGTAGTAGCAATCAGCCCCAGCATTTT. Translated, it gives CASSISSSNQPQHF.

The J gene is TRBJ2-1, the V gene TRBV11-2; 10 positions match TRBD2. CDR1 SGHAT and CDR2 FQNNGV come from the germline V gene. V was pared by 6 bases and J by 6 bases, with 5 bases of the junction left unmatched. CDR3 length: 14 residues. The CDR3 spells CASSNRTSGNEQFF. The CDR3, as DNA: TGTGCCAGCAGTAACCGGACTAGCGGCAATGAGCAGTTCTTC.

This clone has a single count. This chain connects TRBV2 to TRBJ2-7, with 9 bases identical to TRBD2. J lost 3 bases, V lost 4 bases, and 4 bases had no gene match. The CDR3 length is 14 residues. In germline, CDR1 is SNHLY, CDR2 FYNNEI. The CDR3 loop reads CASSAREGNYEQYF. The CDR3 DNA follows: TGTGCCAGCAGTGCGCGGGAGGGAAACTACGAGCAGTACTTC.